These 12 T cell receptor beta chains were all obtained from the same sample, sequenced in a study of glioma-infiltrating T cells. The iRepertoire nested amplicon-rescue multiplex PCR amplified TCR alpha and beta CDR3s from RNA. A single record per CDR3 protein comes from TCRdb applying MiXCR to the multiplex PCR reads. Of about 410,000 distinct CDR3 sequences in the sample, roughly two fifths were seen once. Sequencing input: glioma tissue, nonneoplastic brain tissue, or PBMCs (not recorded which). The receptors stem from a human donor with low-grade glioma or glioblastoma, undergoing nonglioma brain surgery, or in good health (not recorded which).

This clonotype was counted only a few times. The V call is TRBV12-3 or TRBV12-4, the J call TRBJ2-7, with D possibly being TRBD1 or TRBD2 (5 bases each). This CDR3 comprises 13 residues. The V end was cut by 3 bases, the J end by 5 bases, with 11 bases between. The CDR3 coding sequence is TGTGCCAGCAGTTTTGGAGGCAGGGACGAGCAGTACTTC. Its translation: CASSFGGRDEQYF.

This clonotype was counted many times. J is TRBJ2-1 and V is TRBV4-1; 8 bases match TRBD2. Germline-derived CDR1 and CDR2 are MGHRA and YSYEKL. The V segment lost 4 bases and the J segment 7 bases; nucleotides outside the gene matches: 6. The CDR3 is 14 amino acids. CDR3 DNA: TGCGCCAGCAGCCGGGGAGCGGGAGCAAATGAGCAGTTCTTC. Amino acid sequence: CASSRGAGANEQFF.

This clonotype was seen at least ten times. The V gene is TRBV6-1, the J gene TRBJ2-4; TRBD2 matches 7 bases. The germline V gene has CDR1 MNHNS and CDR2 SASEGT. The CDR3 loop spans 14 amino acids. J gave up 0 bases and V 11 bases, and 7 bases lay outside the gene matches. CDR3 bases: TGTGCCGGGGGACTAACCTTAGCCAAAAACATTCAGTACTTC. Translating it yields CAGGLTLAKNIQYF.

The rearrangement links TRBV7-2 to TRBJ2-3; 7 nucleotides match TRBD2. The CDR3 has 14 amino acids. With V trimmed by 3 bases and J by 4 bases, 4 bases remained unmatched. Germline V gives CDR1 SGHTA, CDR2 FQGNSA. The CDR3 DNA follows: TGTGCCAGCAGCTTGACTAGCTCCCCAGATACGCAGTATTTT. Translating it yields CASSLTSSPDTQYF. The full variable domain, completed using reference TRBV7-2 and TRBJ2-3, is GAGVSQSPSNKVTEKGKDVELRCDPISGHTALYWYRQSLGQGLEFLIYFQGNSAPDKSGLPSDRFSAERTGGSVSTLTIQRTQQEDSAVYLCASSLTSSPDTQYFGPGTRLTVL.

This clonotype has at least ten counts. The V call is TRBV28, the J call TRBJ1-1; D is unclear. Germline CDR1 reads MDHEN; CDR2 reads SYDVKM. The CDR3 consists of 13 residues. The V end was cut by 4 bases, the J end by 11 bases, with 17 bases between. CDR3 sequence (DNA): TGTGCCAGCAGTTCACCCCGGATAGTAGGGGCTTTCTTT. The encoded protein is CASSSPRIVGAFF.

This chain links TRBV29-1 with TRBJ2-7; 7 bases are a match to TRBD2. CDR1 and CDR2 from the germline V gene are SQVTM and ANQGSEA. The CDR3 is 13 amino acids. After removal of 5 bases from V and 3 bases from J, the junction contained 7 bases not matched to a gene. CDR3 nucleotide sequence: TGCAGCGTTTACAGCGGGACTAACTACGAGCAGTACTTC. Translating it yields CSVYSGTNYEQYF.

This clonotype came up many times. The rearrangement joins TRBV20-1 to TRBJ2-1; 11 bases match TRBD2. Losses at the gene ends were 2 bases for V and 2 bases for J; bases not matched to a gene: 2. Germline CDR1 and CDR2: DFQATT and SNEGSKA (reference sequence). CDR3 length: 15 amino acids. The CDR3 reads CSARRGLAAYNEQFF. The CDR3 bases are TGCAGTGCTAGACGGGGACTAGCGGCCTACAATGAGCAGTTCTTC.

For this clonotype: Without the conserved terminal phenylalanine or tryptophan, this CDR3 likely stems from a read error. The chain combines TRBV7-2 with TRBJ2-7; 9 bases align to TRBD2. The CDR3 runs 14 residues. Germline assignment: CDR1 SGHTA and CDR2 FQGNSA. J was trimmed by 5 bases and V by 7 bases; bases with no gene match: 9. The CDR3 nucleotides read TGTGCCAGCACTCTTTTAGCGGGAGAGGACGAGCAGTACCTC. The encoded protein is CASTLLAGEDEQYL.

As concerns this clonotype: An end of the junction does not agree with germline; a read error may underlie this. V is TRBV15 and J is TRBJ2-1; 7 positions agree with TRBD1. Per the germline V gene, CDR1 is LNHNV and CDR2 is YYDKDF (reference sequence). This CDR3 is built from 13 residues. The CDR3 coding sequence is TGTGCCACCAGCAGGAGGGGGCGCCTTGAGCAGTGCTTC. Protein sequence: CATSRRGRLEQCF.

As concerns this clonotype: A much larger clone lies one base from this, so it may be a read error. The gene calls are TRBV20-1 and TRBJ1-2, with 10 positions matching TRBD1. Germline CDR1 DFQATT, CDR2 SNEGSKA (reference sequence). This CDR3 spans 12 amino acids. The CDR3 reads CSGGTGVYGYAF. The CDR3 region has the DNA TGCAGCGGAGGGACAGGGGTCTATGGCTACGCCTTC.

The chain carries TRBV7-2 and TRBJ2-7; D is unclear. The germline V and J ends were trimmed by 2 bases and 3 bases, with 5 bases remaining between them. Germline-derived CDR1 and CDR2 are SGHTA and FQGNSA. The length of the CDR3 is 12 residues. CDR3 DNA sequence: TGTGCCAGCAGCTTAAGGCGCTACGAGCAGTACTTC. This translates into CASSLRRYEQYF.

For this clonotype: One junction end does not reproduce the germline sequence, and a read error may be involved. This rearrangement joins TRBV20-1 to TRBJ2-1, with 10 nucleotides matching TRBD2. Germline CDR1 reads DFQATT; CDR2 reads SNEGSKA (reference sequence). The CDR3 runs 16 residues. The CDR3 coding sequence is TGCAGTGCTAGAGATAGGACTAGCGGAGGCTACAATGAGAAGTTCTTC. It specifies CSARDRTSGGYNEKFF.